The clone carrying this TCR beta chain was counted between two and nine times. The germline gives CDR1 SNHLY, CDR2 FYNNEI. The V end lost 5 bases, the J end lost 11 bases, and 15 bases lay between the germline ends. CDR3 length equals 12 residues. Assay: immunoSEQ multiplex PCR; the TCRdb copy retains only in-frame clones and omits some. The sample yields about 220,000 clones, around 81% seen once. The sample comes from a study of blood T cell repertoires in COVID-19. Whole-study context: T cells, B-cell-depleted T cells, or PBMCs supplied cDNA or gDNA.

The clonotype was recovered from a woman aged 60-70 years with acute or convalescent COVID-19. The chain combines TRBV2 with TRBJ1-1; D gene unclear. The specimen was peripheral blood. The CDR3 DNA follows: TGTGCCAGCAGTTCTCTATCGCCGGGGGCTTTCTTT. Translating gives CASSSLSPGAFF.